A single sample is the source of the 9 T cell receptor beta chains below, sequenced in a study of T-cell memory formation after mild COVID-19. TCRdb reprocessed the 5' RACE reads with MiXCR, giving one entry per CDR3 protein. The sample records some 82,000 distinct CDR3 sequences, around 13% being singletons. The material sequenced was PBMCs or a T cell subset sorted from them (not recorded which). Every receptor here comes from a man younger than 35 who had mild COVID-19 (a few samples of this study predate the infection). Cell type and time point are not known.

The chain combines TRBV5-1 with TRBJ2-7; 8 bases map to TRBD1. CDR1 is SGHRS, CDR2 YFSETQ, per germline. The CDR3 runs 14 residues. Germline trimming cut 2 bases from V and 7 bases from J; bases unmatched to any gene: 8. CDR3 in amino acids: CASSFYRGAIEQYF. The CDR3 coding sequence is TGCGCCAGCAGCTTCTACAGGGGGGCGATAGAGCAGTACTTC.

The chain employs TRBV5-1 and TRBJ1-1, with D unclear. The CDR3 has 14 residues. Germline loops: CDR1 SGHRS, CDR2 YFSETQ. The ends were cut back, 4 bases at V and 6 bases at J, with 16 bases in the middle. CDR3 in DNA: TGCGCCAGCAGCGCCACCATTGGACTATCTGAAGCTTTCTTT. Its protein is CASSATIGLSEAFF.

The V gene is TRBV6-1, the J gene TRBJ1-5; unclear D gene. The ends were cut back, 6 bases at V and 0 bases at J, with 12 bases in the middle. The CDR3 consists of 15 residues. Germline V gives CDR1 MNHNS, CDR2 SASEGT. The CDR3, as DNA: TGTGCCAGCAGATCGACGGAATATAGCAATCAGCCCCAGCATTTT. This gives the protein CASRSTEYSNQPQHF.

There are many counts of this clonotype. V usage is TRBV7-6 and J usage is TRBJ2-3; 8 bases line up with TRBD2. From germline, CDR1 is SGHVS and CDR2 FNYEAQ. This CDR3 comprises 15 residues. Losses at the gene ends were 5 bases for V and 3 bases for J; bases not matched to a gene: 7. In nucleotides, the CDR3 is TGTGCCAGCAGCCCCGGGGGGGGAAGAACAGATACGCAGTATTTT. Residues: CASSPGGGRTDTQYF.

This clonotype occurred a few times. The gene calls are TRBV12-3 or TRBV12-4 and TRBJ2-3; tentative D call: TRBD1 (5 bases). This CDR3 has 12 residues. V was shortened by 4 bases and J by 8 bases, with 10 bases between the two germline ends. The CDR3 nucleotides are TGTGCCAGCAGTTCGACAGACGGTACGCAGTATTTT. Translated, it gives CASSSTDGTQYF.

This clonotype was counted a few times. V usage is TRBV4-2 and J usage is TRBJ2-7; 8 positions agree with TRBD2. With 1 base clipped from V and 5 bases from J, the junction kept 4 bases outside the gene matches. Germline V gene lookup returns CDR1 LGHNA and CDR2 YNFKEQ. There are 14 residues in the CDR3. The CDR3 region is CASSQGLAGNEQYF. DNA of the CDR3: TGTGCCAGCAGCCAAGGGTTAGCGGGGAACGAGCAGTACTTC.

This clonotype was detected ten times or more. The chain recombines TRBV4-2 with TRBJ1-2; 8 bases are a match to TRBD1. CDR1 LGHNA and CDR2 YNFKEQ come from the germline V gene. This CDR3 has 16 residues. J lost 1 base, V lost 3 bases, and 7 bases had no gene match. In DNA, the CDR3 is TGTGCCAGCAGCCAGGTCGGGACAGGCGATAACTATGGCTACACCTTC. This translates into CASSQVGTGDNYGYTF.

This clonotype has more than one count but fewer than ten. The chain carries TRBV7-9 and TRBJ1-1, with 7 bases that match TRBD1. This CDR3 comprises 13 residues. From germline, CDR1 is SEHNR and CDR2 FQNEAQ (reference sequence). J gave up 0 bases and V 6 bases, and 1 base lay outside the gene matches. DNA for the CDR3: TGTGCCAGCAGAGGACAGGTGAACACTGAAGCTTTCTTT. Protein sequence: CASRGQVNTEAFF.

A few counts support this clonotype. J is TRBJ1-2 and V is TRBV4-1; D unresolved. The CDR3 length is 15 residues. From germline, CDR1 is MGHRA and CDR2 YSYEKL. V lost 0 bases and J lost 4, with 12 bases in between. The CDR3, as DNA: TGCGCCAGCAGCCAAGATGGATCGCTTGGCTATGGCTACACCTTC. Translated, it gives CASSQDGSLGYGYTF.